The 18 T cell receptor beta chains listed next were all sequenced from one sample in a study of blood T cell repertoires in COVID-19. Some clones are missing from TCRdb's copy, which holds only in-frame ones; the method was immunoSEQ multiplex PCR. The data hold more than 300,000 clones, with under 90% observed a single time. Material for sequencing was PBMCs or T cells enriched from blood (not recorded which). These TCRs come from a man aged 25 to 40 who had recovered from COVID-19.

The rearrangement links TRBV27 to TRBJ2-2; the D gene is possibly TRBD2 (7 bases). The CDR3 runs to 15 residues. V was clipped by 3 bases and J by 0 bases, with 8 bases between them. Germline values: CDR1 MNHEY, CDR2 SMNVEV (reference sequence). Here the CDR3 reads CASSFGGPNTGELFF. CDR3 sequence (DNA): TGTGCCAGCAGTTTCGGGGGGCCGAACACCGGGGAGCTGTTTTTT.

The chain couples TRBV30 to TRBJ1-5; 7 bases match TRBD1. There are 13 residues in the CDR3. V dropped 1 base and J dropped 9; count of bases not matched to a gene: 6. Germline V gene data show CDR1 as GTSNPN and CDR2 as SVGIG (reference sequence). The CDR3 spells CAWSADRTWPQHF. DNA for the CDR3: TGTGCCTGGAGTGCGGACAGGACATGGCCCCAGCATTTT.

The V gene is TRBV24-1, the J gene TRBJ2-1; 11 positions match TRBD2. The CDR3 length is 16 residues. J was trimmed by 3 bases and V by 4 bases; bases with no gene match: 4. CDR1 and CDR2 (germline): KGHDR, SFDVKD. The DNA for the CDR3 is TGTGCCACCAGTGACCCAGGGACTAGCGGCTACAATGAGCAGTTCTTC. Translation gives CATSDPGTSGYNEQFF.

The CDR3 loop reads CASTRDSGEQFF. CDR3 DNA sequence: TGTGCCAGCACCCGGGATAGCGGTGAGCAGTTCTTC. The chain uses TRBV6-5 and TRBJ2-1; possible D gene TRBD2, 6 bases. This CDR3 contains 12 residues. Germline V gives CDR1 MNHEY, CDR2 SVGAGI. V dropped 7 bases and J dropped 9 bases, with 13 bases sitting between them.

The chain recombines TRBV5-4 with TRBJ1-6, with a possible D match to TRBD1 (5 bases). Trimming removed 4 bases from V and 4 bases from J, with 15 bases in between. The CDR3 has 16 residues. The germline CDR1 and CDR2 sequences are SGHNT and YYREEE (reference sequence). Written as DNA, the CDR3 is TGTGCCAGCAGCGTTGGGGGGGGACGGTATAATTCACCCCTCCACTTT. Translated: CASSVGGGRYNSPLHF.

This chain joins TRBV19 and TRBJ2-5, with 13 bases aligning to TRBD2. With 3 bases clipped from V and 2 bases from J, the junction kept 6 bases outside the gene matches. Germline V gene sequence: CDR1 LNHDA, CDR2 SQIVND (reference sequence). This CDR3 has 17 amino acids. Written as DNA, the CDR3 is TGTGCCAGTAGTATGGGGACTAGCGGGGCGTCACAAGAGACCCAGTACTTC. Protein product: CASSMGTSGASQETQYF.

V and J are TRBV6-5 and TRBJ1-2; TRBD1 matches at 7 bases. The CDR3 contains 13 residues. The junction had 5 bases not matched to a gene; V was cut back by 6 bases and J by 4 bases. The germline V gene encodes CDR1 MNHEY and CDR2 SVGAGI. DNA of the CDR3: TGTGCCAGCAGCCAGAGGACAGGCTATGGCTACACCTTC. It is translated as CASSQRTGYGYTF.

V and J are TRBV11-2 and TRBJ1-1; D is possibly TRBD1 (6 bases). The CDR3 totals 13 residues. Trimming cost V 4 bases and J 2 bases, with 8 bases left between them. Germline V gene sequence: CDR1 SGHAT, CDR2 FQNNGV. CDR3 region: CASSSRGNTEAFF. The CDR3 DNA follows: TGTGCCAGCAGCTCCAGGGGCAACACTGAAGCTTTCTTT. Using reference TRBV11-2 and TRBJ1-1 for the parts outside the CDR3, the full variable domain is EAGVAQSPRYKIIEKRQSVAFWCNPISGHATLYWYQQILGQGPKLLIQFQNNGVVDDSQLPKDRFSAERLKGVDSTLKIQPAKLEDSAVYLCASSSRGNTEAFFGQGTRLTVV.

This rearrangement joins TRBV19 to TRBJ1-1; 7 positions match TRBD1. This CDR3 region has 14 residues. In germline, CDR1 is LNHDA, CDR2 SQIVND (reference sequence). V lost 5 bases to trimming and J lost 4 bases; unmatched junction nucleotides: 7. In DNA form, the CDR3 reads TGTGCCAGTAGTTTAGGGGGCTGGGGCACTGAAGCTTTCTTT. Its protein product is CASSLGGWGTEAFF.

The chain carries TRBV19 and TRBJ1-4, with a tentative D call TRBD1 (6 bases). This CDR3 is 19 amino acids long. The ends were cut back, 3 bases at V and 0 bases at J, with 20 bases in the middle. Germline-derived CDR1 and CDR2 are LNHDA and SQIVND (reference sequence). CDR3 region: CASSILKGQGPATNEKLFF. The CDR3 DNA is TGTGCCAGTAGTATTCTTAAGGGGCAGGGGCCAGCAACTAATGAAAAACTGTTTTTT.

This chain links TRBV27 with TRBJ2-3; 9 bases match TRBD2. With V trimmed by 2 bases and J by 6 bases, 3 bases remained unmatched. Germline CDR1 MNHEY, CDR2 SMNVEV (reference sequence). The CDR3 runs to 14 residues. In DNA, the CDR3 is TGTGCCAGCAGTTTACAGGCGGGAGGGGATACGCAGTATTTT. Translated, it gives CASSLQAGGDTQYF.

The DNA of the CDR3 is TGTGCAGCCCAGCGGGGGGGCACAGATACGCAGTATTTT. Its protein product is CAAQRGGTDTQYF. This chain links TRBV28 with TRBJ2-3, with TRBD2 matching over 9 bases. CDR1 and CDR2 from the germline V gene are MDHEN and SYDVKM. The CDR3 loop spans 13 amino acids.

V usage is TRBV5-1 and J usage is TRBJ2-1; TRBD2 matches at 10 bases. Germline assignment: CDR1 SGHRS and CDR2 YFSETQ. J lost 10 bases, V lost 6 bases, and 10 bases had no gene match. The CDR3 extends over 14 amino acids. CDR3 sequence reads: CASTPRLAGDEQFF. CDR3 DNA: TGCGCCAGCACTCCCCGGCTAGCGGGAGACGAGCAGTTCTTC.

J is TRBJ2-1 and V is TRBV14, with TRBD1 as a possible D gene (6 bases). Trimming took 1 base from V and 0 from J, leaving 10 bases between them. Looked up from germline, CDR1 is SGHDN and CDR2 is FVKESK. The CDR3 is made up of 16 amino acids. The CDR3 spells CASSQAGVPSYNEQFF. The CDR3 bases are TGTGCCAGCAGCCAAGCAGGGGTGCCCTCCTACAATGAGCAGTTCTTC. Together with reference TRBV14 and TRBJ2-1, the CDR3 gives the full variable domain: EAGVTQFPSHSVIEKGQTVTLRCDPISGHDNLYWYRRVMGKEIKFLLHFVKESKQDESGMPNNRFLAERTGGTYSTLKVQPAELEDSGVYFCASSQAGVPSYNEQFFGPGTRLTVL.

This chain joins TRBV3-1 (or the pseudogene TRBV3-2) and TRBJ2-7; TRBD2 might be the D (7 bases). V dropped 4 bases and J dropped 6 bases, with 16 bases sitting between them. The CDR3 contains 14 residues. Germline assignment: CDR1 LGHDT and CDR2 YNNKEL (reference sequence). Here the CDR3 reads CASSPSLRGGEQYF. The CDR3 DNA follows: TGTGCCAGCAGCCCCTCTTTAAGGGGGGGCGAGCAGTACTTC.

The chain employs TRBV2 and TRBJ1-2; a possible D gene is TRBD1 (6 bases). The ends were cut back, 6 bases at V and 6 bases at J, with 14 bases in the middle. Per germline, CDR1 SNHLY and CDR2 FYNNEI. CDR3 length equals 13 residues. The CDR3 DNA reads TGTGCCAGCAGCGAGGGGGGGGCGCATGGCTACACCTTC. Its translation: CASSEGGAHGYTF.

This clone was observed a few times. The rearrangement joins TRBV5-1 to TRBJ2-3; unclear D gene. Germline loops: CDR1 SGHRS, CDR2 YFSETQ. Trimming took 4 bases from V and 2 from J, leaving 17 bases between them. This CDR3 has 16 residues. This CDR3 is CASSPLDWYSTDTQYF. CDR3 coding DNA: TGCGCCAGCAGCCCCCTCGACTGGTACTCCACAGATACGCAGTATTTT. Drawing the rest from reference TRBV5-1 and TRBJ2-3, the complete variable domain is KAGVTQTPRYLIKTRGQQVTLSCSPISGHRSVSWYQQTPGQGLQFLFEYFSETQRNKGNFPGRFSGRQFSNSRSEMNVSTLELGDSALYLCASSPLDWYSTDTQYFGPGTRLTVL.

This chain joins TRBV11-3 and TRBJ2-7; D is unresolved. CDR1 is SGHNT, CDR2 YENEEA, per germline. Trimming removed 2 bases at V and 0 bases at J, with 8 bases between. The length of the CDR3 is 14 residues. CDR3 region: CASSLYTFSYEQYF. The CDR3 DNA reads as TGTGCCAGCAGCTTATACACCTTCTCCTACGAGCAGTACTTC. Full variable domain (missing parts from reference TRBV11-3 and TRBJ2-7): EAGVVQSPRYKIIEKKQPVAFWCNPISGHNTLYWYLQNLGQGPELLIRYENEEAVDDSQLPKDRFSAERLKGVDSTLKIQPAELGDSAVYLCASSLYTFSYEQYFGPGTRLTVT.